Described below is a single TCR beta chain sequence and its context. Its antigen is unknown. The sample is drawn from a study of early stage breast cancer tumors. Whole-study context: ER+/PR+/HER2- status applied to about 70% of the 16 invasive breast tumors.

The V end lost 0 bases, the J end lost 8 bases, and 12 bases lay between the germline ends. The CDR3 contains 14 residues. Germline V gives CDR1 SGHKS, CDR2 YYEKEE (reference sequence). The method was immunoSEQ multiplex PCR; TCRdb's version includes in-frame clones alone and lacks a portion of them. The sample lists approximately 30,000 clones, approximately 54% occurring once. Whole-study results and caveats: In most of the 16 patients, blood comparison separated tumor from normal breast. Tumors had roughly 2.4-fold higher T cell density and higher clonality than adjacent normal breast tissue. Enriched TCRB sequences shared across patients were mostly commonly generated sequences.

V usage is TRBV5-5 and J usage is TRBJ2-4, with D maybe TRBD2 (5 bases). What was sequenced was breast tumor tissue. The TCR originated in a person between 50 and 60 years old with breast cancer. The CDR3 sequence is CASSLAAPGYIQYF. CDR3 sequence (DNA): TGTGCCAGCAGCTTGGCCGCGCCGGGGTACATTCAGTACTTC.